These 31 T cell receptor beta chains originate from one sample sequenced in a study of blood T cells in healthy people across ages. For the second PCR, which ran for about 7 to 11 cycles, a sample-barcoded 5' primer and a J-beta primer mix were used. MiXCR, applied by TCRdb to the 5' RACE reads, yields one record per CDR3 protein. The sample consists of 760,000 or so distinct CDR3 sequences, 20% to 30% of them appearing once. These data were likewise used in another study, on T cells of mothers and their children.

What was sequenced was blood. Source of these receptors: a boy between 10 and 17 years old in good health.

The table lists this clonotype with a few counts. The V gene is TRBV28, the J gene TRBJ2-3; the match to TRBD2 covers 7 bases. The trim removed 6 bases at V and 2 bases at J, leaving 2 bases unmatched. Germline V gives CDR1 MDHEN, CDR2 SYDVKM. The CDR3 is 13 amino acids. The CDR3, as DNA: TGTGCCAGCAGCGGGAGGAACACAGATACGCAGTATTTT. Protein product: CASSGRNTDTQYF.

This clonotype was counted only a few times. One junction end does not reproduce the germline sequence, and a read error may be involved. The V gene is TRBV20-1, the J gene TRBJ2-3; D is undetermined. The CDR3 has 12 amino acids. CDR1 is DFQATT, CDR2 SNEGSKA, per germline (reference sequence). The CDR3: CSASRSTDTQYF. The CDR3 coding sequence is TGCAGCGCTAGTCGCAGCACAGATACGCAGTATTTT.

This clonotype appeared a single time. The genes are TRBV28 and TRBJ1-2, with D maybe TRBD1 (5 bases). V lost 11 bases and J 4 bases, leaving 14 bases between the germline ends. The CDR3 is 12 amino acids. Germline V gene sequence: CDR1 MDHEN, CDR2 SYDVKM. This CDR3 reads CAVGQGSYGYTF. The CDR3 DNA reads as TGTGCCGTCGGCCAGGGTTCCTATGGCTACACCTTC.

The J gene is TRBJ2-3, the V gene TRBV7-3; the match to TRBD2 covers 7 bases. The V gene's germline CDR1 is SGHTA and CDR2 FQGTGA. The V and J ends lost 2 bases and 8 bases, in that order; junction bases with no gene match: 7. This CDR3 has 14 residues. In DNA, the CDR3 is TGTGCCAGCAGCTTAGAAGCGGGAACGGGTACGCAGTATTTT. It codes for CASSLEAGTGTQYF.

DNA of the CDR3: TGTGCCAGCCTAAGCACAGGGAATGAGCAGTTCTTC. Translation: CASLSTGNEQFF. This chain connects TRBV12-3 or TRBV12-4 to TRBJ2-1; D is perhaps TRBD1 (6 bases). V gave up 8 bases and J gave up 7 bases, with 12 bases separating them. The CDR3 runs 12 residues.

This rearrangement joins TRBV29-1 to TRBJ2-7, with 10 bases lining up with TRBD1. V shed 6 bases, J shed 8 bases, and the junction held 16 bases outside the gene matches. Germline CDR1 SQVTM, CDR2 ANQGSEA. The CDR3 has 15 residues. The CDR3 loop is CSVSTGGQGSDKQYF. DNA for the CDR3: TGCAGCGTCTCGACCGGGGGACAGGGGAGCGACAAGCAGTACTTC.

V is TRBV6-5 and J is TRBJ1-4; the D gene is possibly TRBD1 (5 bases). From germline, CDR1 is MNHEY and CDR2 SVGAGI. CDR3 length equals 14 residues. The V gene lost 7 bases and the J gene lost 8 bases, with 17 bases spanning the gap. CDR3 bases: TGTGCCAGCACTACTTTTGGTGGGACGGAAAAACTGTTTTTT. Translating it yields CASTTFGGTEKLFF.

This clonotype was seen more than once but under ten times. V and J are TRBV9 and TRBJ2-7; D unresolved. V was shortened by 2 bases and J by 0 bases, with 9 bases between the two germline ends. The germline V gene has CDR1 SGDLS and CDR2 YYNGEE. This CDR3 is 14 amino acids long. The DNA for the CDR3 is TGTGCCAGCAGCGTGGACGCCTCCTCCTACGAGCAGTACTTC. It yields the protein CASSVDASSYEQYF.

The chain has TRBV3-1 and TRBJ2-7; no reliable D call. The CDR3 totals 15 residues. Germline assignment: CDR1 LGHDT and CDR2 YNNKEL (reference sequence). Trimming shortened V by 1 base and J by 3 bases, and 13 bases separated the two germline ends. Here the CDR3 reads CASSQGAATLYEQYF. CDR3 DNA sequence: TGTGCCAGCAGCCAAGGGGCAGCTACCCTCTACGAGCAGTACTTC.

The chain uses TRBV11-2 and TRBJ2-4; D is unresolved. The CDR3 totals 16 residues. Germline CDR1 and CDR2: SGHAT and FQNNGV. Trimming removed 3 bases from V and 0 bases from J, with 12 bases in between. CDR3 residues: CASSFSFTVAKNIQYF. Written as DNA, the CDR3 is TGTGCCAGCAGCTTCTCATTTACGGTAGCCAAAAACATTCAGTACTTC.

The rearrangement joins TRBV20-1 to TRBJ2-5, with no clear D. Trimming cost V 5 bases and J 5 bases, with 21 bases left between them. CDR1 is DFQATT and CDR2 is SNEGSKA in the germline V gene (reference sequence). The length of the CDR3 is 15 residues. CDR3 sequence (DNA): TGCAGTGCTTCACCGGCTAACCTTGGACGTGAGACCCAGTACTTC. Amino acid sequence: CSASPANLGRETQYF.

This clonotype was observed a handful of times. The CDR3 reads CASSSHQDSSYEQYF. CDR3 sequence (DNA): TGTGCCAGCAGTTCCCATCAGGACAGTTCCTACGAGCAGTACTTC. The rearrangement joins TRBV28 to TRBJ2-7, with D maybe TRBD1 (6 bases). V lost 4 bases and J 1 base, leaving 14 bases between the germline ends. The CDR3 is 15 amino acids. Germline V gene data show CDR1 as MDHEN and CDR2 as SYDVKM.

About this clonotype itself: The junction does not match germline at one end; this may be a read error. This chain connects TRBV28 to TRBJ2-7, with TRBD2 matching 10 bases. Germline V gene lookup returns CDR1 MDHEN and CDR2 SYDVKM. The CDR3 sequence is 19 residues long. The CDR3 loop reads CASSNVVAGGPISSYEQCF. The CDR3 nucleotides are TGTGCCAGCAGTAATGTAGTAGCGGGAGGCCCGATTAGCTCCTACGAGCAGTGCTTC.

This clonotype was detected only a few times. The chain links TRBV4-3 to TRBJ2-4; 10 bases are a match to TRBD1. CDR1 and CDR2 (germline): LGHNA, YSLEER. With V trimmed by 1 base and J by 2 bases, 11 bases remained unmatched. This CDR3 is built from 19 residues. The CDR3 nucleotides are TGCGCCAGCAGCCAAGTTCGGACAGGGGGAGATGGAACCAAAAACATTCAGTACTTC. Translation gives CASSQVRTGGDGTKNIQYF.

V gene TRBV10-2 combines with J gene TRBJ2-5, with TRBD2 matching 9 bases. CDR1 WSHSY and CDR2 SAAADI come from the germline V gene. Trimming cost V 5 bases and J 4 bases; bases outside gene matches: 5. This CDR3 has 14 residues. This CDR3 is CASSLAGQRETQYF. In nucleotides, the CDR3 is TGCGCCAGCAGTCTAGCGGGACAACGAGAGACCCAGTACTTC.

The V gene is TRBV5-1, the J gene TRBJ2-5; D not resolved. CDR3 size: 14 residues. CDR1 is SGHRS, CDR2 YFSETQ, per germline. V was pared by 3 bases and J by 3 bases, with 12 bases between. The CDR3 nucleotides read TGCGCCAGCAGCTCAAAAGCGTACAAAGAGACCCAGTACTTC. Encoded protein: CASSSKAYKETQYF.

The CDR3 DNA reads as TGTGCCAGCAGGAGCGACCGGAAGATGAATGAGCAGTTCTTC. Amino acid sequence: CASRSDRKMNEQFF. The genes are TRBV25-1 and TRBJ2-1, with no clear D. Between the trimmed V and J ends, which lost 6 bases and 7 bases, there was a span of 16 bases. The CDR3 has 14 amino acids. Germline loops: CDR1 MGHDK, CDR2 SYGVNS. The full variable domain, with the rest looked up from reference TRBV25-1 and TRBJ2-1, is EADIYQTPRYLVIGTGKKITLECSQTMGHDKMYWYQQDPGMELHLIHYSYGVNSTEKGDLSSESTVSRIRTEHFPLTLESARPSHTSQYLCASRSDRKMNEQFFGPGTRLTVL.

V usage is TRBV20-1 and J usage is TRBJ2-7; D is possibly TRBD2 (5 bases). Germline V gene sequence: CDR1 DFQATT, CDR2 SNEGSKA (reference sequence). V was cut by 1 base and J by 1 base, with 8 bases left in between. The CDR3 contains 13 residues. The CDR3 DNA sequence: TGCAGTGCTAGAGGGGTAGCGTCCTACGAGCAGTACTTC. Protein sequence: CSARGVASYEQYF.

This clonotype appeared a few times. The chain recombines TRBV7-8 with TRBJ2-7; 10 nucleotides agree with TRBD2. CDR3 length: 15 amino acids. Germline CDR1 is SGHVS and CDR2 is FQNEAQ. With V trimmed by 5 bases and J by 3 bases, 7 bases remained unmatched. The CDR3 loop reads CASSRSTSGFYEQYF. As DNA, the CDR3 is TGTGCCAGCAGCCGCTCGACTAGCGGGTTCTACGAGCAGTACTTC.

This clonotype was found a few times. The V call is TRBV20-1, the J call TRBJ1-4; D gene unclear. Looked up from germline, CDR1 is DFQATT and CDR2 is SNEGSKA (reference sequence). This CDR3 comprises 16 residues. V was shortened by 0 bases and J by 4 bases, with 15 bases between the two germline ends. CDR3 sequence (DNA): TGCAGTGCTAGAGAGCCCCCTCTGGGCCTTAATGAAAAACTGTTTTTT. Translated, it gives CSAREPPLGLNEKLFF.

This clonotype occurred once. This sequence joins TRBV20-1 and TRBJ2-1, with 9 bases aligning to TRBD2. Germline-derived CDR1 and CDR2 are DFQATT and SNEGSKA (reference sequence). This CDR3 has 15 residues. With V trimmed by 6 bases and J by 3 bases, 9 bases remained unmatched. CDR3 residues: CSAGGARGGYNEQFF. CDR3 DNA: TGCAGTGCCGGAGGCGCGCGGGGGGGCTACAATGAGCAGTTCTTC.

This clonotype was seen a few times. This chain's CDR3 is CASSLIGENEQFF. Written as DNA, the CDR3 is TGCGCCAGCAGCTTGATAGGGGAGAATGAGCAGTTCTTC. The chain joins TRBV5-1 to TRBJ2-1; D may match TRBD1 or TRBD2 (5 bases each). The CDR3 spans 13 residues. Germline V CDR1 and CDR2: SGHRS, YFSETQ. The V end lost 1 base, the J end lost 7 bases, and 9 bases lay between the germline ends.

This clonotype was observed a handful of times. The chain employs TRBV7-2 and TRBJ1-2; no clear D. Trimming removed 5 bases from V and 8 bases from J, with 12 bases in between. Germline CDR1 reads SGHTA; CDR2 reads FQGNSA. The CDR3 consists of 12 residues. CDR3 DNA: TGTGCCAGCAGCGGGGAGATTTACGGCTACACCTTC. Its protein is CASSGEIYGYTF.

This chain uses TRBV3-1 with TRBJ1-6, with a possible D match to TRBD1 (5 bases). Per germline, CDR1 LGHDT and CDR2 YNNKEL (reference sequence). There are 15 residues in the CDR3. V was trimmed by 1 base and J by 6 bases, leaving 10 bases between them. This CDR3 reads CASSQVGRINSPLHF. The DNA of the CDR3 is TGTGCCAGCAGCCAAGTGGGACGGATTAATTCACCCCTCCACTTT.

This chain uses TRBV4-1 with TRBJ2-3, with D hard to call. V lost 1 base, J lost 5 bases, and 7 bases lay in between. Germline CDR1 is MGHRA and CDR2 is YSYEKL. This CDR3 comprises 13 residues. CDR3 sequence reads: CASSQVDLDTQYF. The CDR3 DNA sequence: TGCGCCAGCAGCCAAGTAGACCTAGATACGCAGTATTTT.

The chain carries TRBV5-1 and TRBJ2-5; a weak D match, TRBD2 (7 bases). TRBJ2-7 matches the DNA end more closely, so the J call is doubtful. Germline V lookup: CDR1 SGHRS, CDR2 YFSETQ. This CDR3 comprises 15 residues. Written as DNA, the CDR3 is TGCGCCAGCAGCTGGGAGGGGGGTATCTCCTACGAGCAGTACTTC. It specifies CASSWEGGISYEQYF.

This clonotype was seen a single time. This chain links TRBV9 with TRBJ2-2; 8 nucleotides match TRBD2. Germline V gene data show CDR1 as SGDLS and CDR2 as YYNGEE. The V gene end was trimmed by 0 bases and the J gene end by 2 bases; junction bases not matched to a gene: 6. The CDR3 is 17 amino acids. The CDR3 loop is CASSVDREGHNTGELFF. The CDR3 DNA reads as TGTGCCAGCAGCGTAGATCGGGAGGGACACAACACCGGGGAGCTGTTTTTT.

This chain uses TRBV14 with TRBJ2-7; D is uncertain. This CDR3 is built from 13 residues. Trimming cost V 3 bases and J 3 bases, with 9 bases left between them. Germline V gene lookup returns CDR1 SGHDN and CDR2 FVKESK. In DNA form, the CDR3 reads TGTGCCAGCAGCCATAAGGTTCGCTACGAGCAGTACTTC. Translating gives CASSHKVRYEQYF.

The CDR3 DNA follows: TGCAGTGCTGAAGCGGGGCAGGGCAAGGGCTACACCTTC. This sequence encodes CSAEAGQGKGYTF. The chain recombines TRBV20-1 with TRBJ1-2; possibly TRBD1 for D (5 bases). The germline V gene has CDR1 DFQATT and CDR2 SNEGSKA (reference sequence). V was pared by 5 bases and J by 8 bases, with 18 bases between. CDR3 size: 13 residues.

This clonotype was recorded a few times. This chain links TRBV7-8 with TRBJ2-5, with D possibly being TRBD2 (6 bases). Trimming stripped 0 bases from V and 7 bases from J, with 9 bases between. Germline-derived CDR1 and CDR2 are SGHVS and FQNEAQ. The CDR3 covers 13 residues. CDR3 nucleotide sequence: TGTGCCAGCAGCTTAGCGCTGGAGGGGACCCAGTACTTC. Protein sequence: CASSLALEGTQYF.

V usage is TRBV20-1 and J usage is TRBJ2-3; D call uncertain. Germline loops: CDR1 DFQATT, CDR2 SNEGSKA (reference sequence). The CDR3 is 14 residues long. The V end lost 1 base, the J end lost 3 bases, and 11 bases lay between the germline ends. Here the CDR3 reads CSARVGLKTDTQYF. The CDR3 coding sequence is TGCAGTGCTAGAGTAGGCTTAAAGACAGATACGCAGTATTTT.